This paragraph reports one TCR beta chain. The antigen is unknown. The germline gives CDR1 SGHAT, CDR2 FQNNGV. Trimming took 2 bases from V and 2 from J, leaving 10 bases between them. This CDR3 is built from 15 residues. The data stem from a study of cytomegalovirus exposure and HLA in healthy donors. As for the study in general: Unique TCR beta sequences numbering some 120 million came from around 180 million T cells in an earlier analysis.

Findings and limits, study-wide: In a later analysis, across HLA loci, associated TCR counts were highest for DRB1, lowest for HLA-C. Researchers reported in a later analysis that a missense DCLRE1C variant was tied to TCR beta V- and J-gene trimming. The likely explanation for a cluster of highly shared sequence variants was sequencing artifact.

Both 60 Vbeta primers and 13 Jbeta primers went into the PCR. Profiled with immunoSEQ multiplex PCR; TCRdb holds only in-frame clones, not every one. The repertoire includes around 130,000 clones, roughly four fifths of them detected once, and 5.5% to 6% sits in the top ten. The chain uses TRBV11-2 and TRBJ2-1, with a tentative D call TRBD2 (6 bases). The sequenced sample was PBMCs. The clonotype originates from a woman in her thirties or forties in good health and CMV-seropositive. As DNA, the CDR3 is TGTGCCAGCAGCTTACTAGCGTTAACCTACAATGAGCAGTTCTTC. Translated: CASSLLALTYNEQFF.